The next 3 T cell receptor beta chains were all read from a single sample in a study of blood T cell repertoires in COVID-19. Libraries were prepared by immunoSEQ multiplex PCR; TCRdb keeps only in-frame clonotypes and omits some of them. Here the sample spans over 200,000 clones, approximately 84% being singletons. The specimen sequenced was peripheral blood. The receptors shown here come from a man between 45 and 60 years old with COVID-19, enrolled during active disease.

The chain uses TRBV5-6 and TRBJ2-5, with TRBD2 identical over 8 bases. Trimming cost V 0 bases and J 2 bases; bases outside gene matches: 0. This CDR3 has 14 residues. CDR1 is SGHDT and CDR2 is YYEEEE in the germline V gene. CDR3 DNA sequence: TGTGCCAGCAGCTTGGCGGGGGGGCAAGAGACCCAGTACTTC. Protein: CASSLAGGQETQYF.

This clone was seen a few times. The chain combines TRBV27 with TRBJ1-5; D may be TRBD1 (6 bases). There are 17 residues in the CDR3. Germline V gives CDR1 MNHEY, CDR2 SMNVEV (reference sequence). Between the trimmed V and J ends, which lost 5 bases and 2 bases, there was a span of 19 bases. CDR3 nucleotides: TGTGCCAGCAGTCCACTTTGGGGGGGGCGAGGCAATCAGCCCCAGCATTTT. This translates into CASSPLWGGRGNQPQHF.

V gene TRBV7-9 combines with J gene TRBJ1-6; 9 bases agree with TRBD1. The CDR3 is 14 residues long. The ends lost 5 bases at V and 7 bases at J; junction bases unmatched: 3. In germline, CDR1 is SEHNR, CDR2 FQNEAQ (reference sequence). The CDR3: CASSVGTGNSPLHF. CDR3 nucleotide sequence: TGTGCCAGCAGCGTCGGGACAGGGAATTCACCCCTCCACTTT. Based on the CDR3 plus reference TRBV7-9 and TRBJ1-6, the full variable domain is DTGVSQNPRHKITKRGQNVTFRCDPISEHNRLYWYRQTLGQGPEFLTYFQNEAQLEKSRLLSDRFSAERPKGSFSTLEIQRTEQGDSAMYLCASSVGTGNSPLHFGNGTRLTVT.